Listed here are 10 T cell receptor beta chains from one sample, sequenced in a study of identifying expanded T cells in peripheral blood. Profiling relied on immunoSEQ multiplex PCR, and the TCRdb table lists in-frame clones only, not all of them. The sample has under 150,000 clones, 86% seen once. Material for sequencing was blood. These receptors all stem from a person aged 18-69 years in good health.

The V and J genes are TRBV5-1 and TRBJ2-3; D is undetermined. V lost 0 bases, J lost 6 bases, and 11 bases lay in between. CDR1 is SGHRS and CDR2 is YFSETQ in the germline V gene. The CDR3 extends over 14 amino acids. CDR3 in amino acids: CASSLGPTSDTQYF. DNA for the CDR3: TGCGCCAGCAGCTTGGGACCCACTTCTGATACGCAGTATTTT.

The chain has TRBV9 and TRBJ1-3; D is ambiguous. This CDR3 comprises 15 residues. Trimming took 4 bases from V and 0 from J, leaving 11 bases between them. Looked up from germline, CDR1 is SGDLS and CDR2 is YYNGEE. CDR3 loop: CASSSWLDSGNTIYF. Written as DNA, the CDR3 is TGTGCCAGCAGCTCCTGGCTTGACTCTGGAAACACCATATATTTT.

The chain links TRBV7-2 to TRBJ2-7; a weak D match, TRBD2 (6 bases). V dropped 4 bases and J dropped 7 bases, with 14 bases sitting between them. This CDR3 contains 13 residues. Germline V gene lookup returns CDR1 SGHTA and CDR2 FQGNSA. CDR3 amino acids: CASSSRREQEQYF. Here the CDR3 DNA reads TGTGCCAGCAGCTCGAGGAGGGAACAAGAGCAGTACTTC.

This clone was found once. V usage is TRBV18 and J usage is TRBJ2-4, with 8 bases lining up with TRBD2. The germline V gene has CDR1 KGHSH and CDR2 LQKENI. V trimming: 6 bases; J trimming: 5 bases; junction bases outside the gene matches: 3. This CDR3 is 13 amino acids long. The chain's CDR3 is CASSAGGENIQYF. In nucleotides, the CDR3 is TGTGCCAGCTCGGCCGGGGGGGAAAACATTCAGTACTTC.

The rearrangement uses TRBV7-2 and TRBJ1-2; possibly TRBD1 for D (6 bases). Germline loops: CDR1 SGHTA, CDR2 FQGNSA. The CDR3 loop spans 14 amino acids. Trimming took off 5 bases at V and 7 bases at J, with 17 bases between the two ends. The CDR3 here is CASSLTGTFRGYTF. DNA for the CDR3: TGTGCCAGCAGCCTTACAGGGACCTTTCGTGGCTACACCTTC.

The chain employs TRBV10-1 and TRBJ2-2, with D tentatively TRBD2 (5 bases). The germline gives CDR1 WNHNN, CDR2 SYGVQD (reference sequence). This CDR3 region has 15 residues. V lost 0 bases, J lost 3 bases, and 8 bases lay in between. The CDR3 DNA reads as TGCGCCAGCAGTGAGTCCCGGGGTGACACCGGGGAGCTGTTTTTT. Translation: CASSESRGDTGELFF.

This clone has only one observation. The chain combines TRBV7-3 with TRBJ2-2; D is unresolved. V was pared by 3 bases and J by 6 bases, with 5 bases between. Germline V gives CDR1 SGHTA, CDR2 FQGTGA. This CDR3 has 12 residues. The CDR3 DNA is TGTGCCAGCAGCTTTCCCGCCGGGGAGCTGTTTTTT. Translation gives CASSFPAGELFF.

The CDR3 bases are TGTGCCAGCAGTGAATTGGGGTCCGATCAGCCCCAGCATTTT. This gives the protein CASSELGSDQPQHF. The genes are TRBV6-1 and TRBJ1-5; D remains unclear. The germline V and J ends were trimmed by 2 bases and 5 bases, with 10 bases remaining between them. CDR1 and CDR2 from the germline V gene are MNHNS and SASEGT. The CDR3 has 14 residues.

A single count supports this clone. The chain has TRBV28 and TRBJ2-1; D gene uncertain. This CDR3 comprises 12 residues. Trimming pared 7 bases from V and 8 bases from J, leaving 12 bases between. In germline, CDR1 is MDHEN, CDR2 SYDVKM. The DNA for the CDR3 is TGTGCCAGCACAGACCCCACGGATGAGCAGTTCTTC. The encoded protein is CASTDPTDEQFF.

The V call is TRBV7-6, the J call TRBJ1-1; 9 bases fit TRBD1. Germline CDR1 and CDR2: SGHVS and FNYEAQ. V shed 5 bases, J shed 2 bases, and the junction held 15 bases outside the gene matches. The CDR3 is 18 residues long. CDR3 sequence reads: CASSPRTGVSRINTEAFF. The CDR3 DNA sequence: TGTGCCAGCAGCCCACGGACAGGGGTCAGTCGGATCAACACTGAAGCTTTCTTT.